This passage covers 8 T cell receptor beta chains from one sample sequenced in a study of PD-L1 blockade in urothelial cancer. The protocol was immunoSEQ multiplex PCR, while the TCRdb copy is restricted to in-frame clones and leaves out a portion. This table holds about 20,000 clones, approximately 86% found once. Sequences were derived from PBMCs, sampled around atezolizumab (anti-PD-L1) treatment. The source of these receptors is a man over 45 with urothelial cancer.

This chain uses TRBV2 with TRBJ2-2, with 9 bases aligning to TRBD2. Per germline, CDR1 SNHLY and CDR2 FYNNEI. The V and J ends lost 4 bases and 4 bases, in that order; junction bases with no gene match: 4. The CDR3 length is 15 residues. In DNA form, the CDR3 reads TGTGCCAGCAGTGCAAGCGGGGGGTTCACCGGGGAGCTGTTTTTT. This encodes CASSASGGFTGELFF. The whole variable domain, remainder taken from reference TRBV2 and TRBJ2-2, is EPEVTQTPSHQVTQMGQEVILRCVPISNHLYFYWYRQILGQKVEFLVSFYNNEISEKSEIFDDQFSVERPDGSNFTLKIRSTKLEDSAMYFCASSASGGFTGELFFGEGSRLTVL.

J is TRBJ1-3 and V is TRBV2, with a weak D call TRBD1 (5 bases). The CDR3 runs 15 residues. Trimming cost V 7 bases and J 2 bases, with 15 bases left between them. Looked up from germline, CDR1 is SNHLY and CDR2 is FYNNEI. The CDR3 sequence is CASTGGAGPGNTIYF. Written as DNA, the CDR3 is TGTGCCAGCACAGGAGGGGCAGGGCCTGGAAACACCATATATTTT.

This clone was seen a single time. V and J are TRBV29-1 and TRBJ2-1; possibly TRBD1 for D (5 bases). Germline V gene data show CDR1 as SQVTM and CDR2 as ANQGSEA. This CDR3 is built from 11 residues. V was cut by 5 bases and J by 8 bases, with 10 bases left in between. Written as DNA, the CDR3 is TGCAGCGTTTTAAGGGGCGATGAGCAGTTCTTC. It specifies CSVLRGDEQFF.

This sequence joins TRBV28 and TRBJ2-7, with D possibly TRBD1 on 6 matching bases. This CDR3 is built from 15 residues. Per germline, CDR1 MDHEN and CDR2 SYDVKM. Between the trimmed V and J ends, which lost 6 bases and 3 bases, there was a span of 18 bases. Here the CDR3 DNA reads TGTGCCAGCAGACCGACAGGTCTGGTAAACTACGAGCAGTACTTC. It translates to CASRPTGLVNYEQYF.

The chain combines TRBV2 with TRBJ2-5, with 7 bases lining up with TRBD2. Trimming took 6 bases from V and 4 from J; bases not matched to a gene: 11. The CDR3 contains 15 residues. Germline CDR1 SNHLY, CDR2 FYNNEI. The DNA of the CDR3 is TGTGCCAGCAGAAACGGACTAGTCGATGGAGAGACCCAGTACTTC. Residues: CASRNGLVDGETQYF.

The chain uses TRBV7-9 and TRBJ2-7, with D unclear. Trimming left V 5 bases short and J 5 bases short, with 16 bases between. The germline V gene has CDR1 SEHNR and CDR2 FQNEAQ (reference sequence). The CDR3 is 14 residues long. CDR3 bases: TGTGCCAGCAGCCCTGTTACCAGGTACCACGAGCAGTACTTC. Its protein product is CASSPVTRYHEQYF.

The V call is TRBV5-4, the J call TRBJ2-7; perhaps TRBD2 as D (6 bases). Germline V CDR1 and CDR2: SGHNT, YYREEE (reference sequence). The CDR3 is 15 amino acids. V was clipped by 4 bases and J by 1 base, with 15 bases between them. CDR3 amino acids: CASSAEPGTSYEQYF. The DNA for the CDR3 is TGTGCCAGCAGCGCAGAACCCGGGACTTCCTACGAGCAGTACTTC. Drawing the rest from reference TRBV5-4 and TRBJ2-7, the complete variable domain is ETGVTQSPTHLIKTRGQQVTLRCSSQSGHNTVSWYQQALGQGPQFIFQYYREEENGRGNFPPRFSGLQFPNYSSELNVNALELDDSALYLCASSAEPGTSYEQYFGPGTRLTVT.

This rearrangement joins TRBV7-9 to TRBJ1-5; no clear D. This CDR3 comprises 13 residues. From germline, CDR1 is SEHNR and CDR2 FQNEAQ (reference sequence). The V gene lost 1 base and the J gene lost 7 bases, with 8 bases spanning the gap. CDR3 nucleotide sequence: TGTGCCAGCAGCTTAGGAGGGATGCAGCCCCAGCATTTT. The encoded protein is CASSLGGMQPQHF.